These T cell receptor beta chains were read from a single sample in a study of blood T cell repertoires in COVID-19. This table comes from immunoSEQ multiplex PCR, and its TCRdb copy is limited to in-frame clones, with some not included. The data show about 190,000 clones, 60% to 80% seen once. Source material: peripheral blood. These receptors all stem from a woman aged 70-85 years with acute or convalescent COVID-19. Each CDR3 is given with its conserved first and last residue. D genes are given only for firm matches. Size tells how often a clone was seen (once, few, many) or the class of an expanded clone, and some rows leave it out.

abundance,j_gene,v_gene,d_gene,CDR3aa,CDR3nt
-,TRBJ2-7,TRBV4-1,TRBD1,CASSTGGEQYF,TGCGCCAGCAGCACAGGGGGCGAGCAGTACTTC
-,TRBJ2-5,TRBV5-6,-,CASSWGRETQYF,TGTGCCAGCAGCTGGGGGCGAGAGACCCAGTACTTC
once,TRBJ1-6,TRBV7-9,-,CASSLVEGGSPLHF,TGTGCCAGCAGCTTAGTAGAGGGAGGTTCACCCCTCCACTTT
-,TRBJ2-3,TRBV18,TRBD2,CASSPPSGTSSHSTDTQYF,TGTGCCAGCTCACCACCCTCCGGGACTAGCTCCCATAGCACAGATACGCAGTATTTT
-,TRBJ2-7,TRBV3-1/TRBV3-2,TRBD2,CASSPTSGLLRAYEQYF,TGTGCCAGCAGCCCGACTAGCGGGCTTCTCCGGGCCTACGAGCAGTACTTC
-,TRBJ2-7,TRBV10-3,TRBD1,CAISESRDRDEQYF,TGTGCCATCAGTGAGTCGAGGGACAGGGACGAGCAGTACTTC
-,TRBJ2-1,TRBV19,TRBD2,CATSAGAGEQFF,TGTGCCACCTCAGCGGGAGCGGGTGAGCAGTTCTTC
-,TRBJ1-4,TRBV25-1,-,CASSYTSGATNEKLFF,TGTGCCAGCAGTTATACGTCAGGGGCAACTAATGAAAAACTGTTTTTT
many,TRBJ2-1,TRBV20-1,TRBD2,CSASTGLAGDEQFF,TGCAGTGCTAGTACGGGACTAGCGGGAGATGAGCAGTTCTTC
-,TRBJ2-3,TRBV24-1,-,CATSEATSTDTQYF,TGTGCCACCAGTGAAGCTACTAGCACAGATACGCAGTATTTT
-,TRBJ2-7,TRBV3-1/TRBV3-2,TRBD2,CASSQTSGSHEQYF,TGTGCCAGCAGCCAAACTAGCGGGAGTCACGAGCAGTACTTC
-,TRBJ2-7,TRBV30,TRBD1,CAWSYRGRGYEQYF,TGTGCCTGGAGCTACAGGGGTCGAGGTTACGAGCAGTACTTC
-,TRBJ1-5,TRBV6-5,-,CASSRTTNPNQPQHF,TGTGCCAGCAGTCGGACTACTAATCCCAATCAGCCCCAGCATTTT
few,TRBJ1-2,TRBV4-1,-,CASSQVWAAHGYGYTF,TGCGCCAGCAGCCAAGTCTGGGCAGCTCACGGATATGGCTACACCTTC
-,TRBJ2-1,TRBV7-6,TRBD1,CASSHRGQSYNEQFF,TGTGCCAGCAGCCACAGGGGACAGAGTTACAATGAGCAGTTCTTC
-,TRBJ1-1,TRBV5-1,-,CASSLEQFTEAFF,TGCGCCAGCAGCTTGGAACAGTTCACTGAAGCTTTCTTT
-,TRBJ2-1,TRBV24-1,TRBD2,CATSDYSLGLASNEQFF,TGTGCCACCAGTGATTATTCCTTGGGACTAGCGTCCAATGAGCAGTTCTTC
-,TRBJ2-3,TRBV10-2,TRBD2,CASGWTSGSGTDTQYF,TGCGCCAGCGGATGGACTAGCGGGAGCGGTACAGATACGCAGTATTTT
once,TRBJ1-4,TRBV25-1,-,CASSELPGFKNLFF,TGTGCCAGCAGTGAATTGCCAGGGTTTAAAAACCTGTTTTTT
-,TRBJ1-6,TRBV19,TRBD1,CASSTTGEGDSPLHF,TGTGCCAGTAGTACGACAGGGGAAGGGGATTCACCCCTCCACTTT
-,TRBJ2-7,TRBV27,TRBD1,CASSFRGTGGPYEQYF,TGTGCCAGCAGTTTCCGCGGGACAGGGGGTCCCTACGAGCAGTACTTC
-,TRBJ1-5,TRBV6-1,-,CASSEALNFSPPQHF,TGTGCCAGCAGTGAAGCGCTTAATTTTAGTCCGCCCCAGCATTTT
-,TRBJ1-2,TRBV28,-,CASSPVGGNGYTF,TGTGCCAGCAGTCCCGTCGGAGGCAATGGCTACACCTTC
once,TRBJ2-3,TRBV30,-,CAWVARGIRDTQYF,TGTGCCTGGGTTGCTCGGGGTATCAGGGATACGCAGTATTTT
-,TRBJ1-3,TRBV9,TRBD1,CASSVDPGTGLAGNTIYF,TGTGCCAGCAGCGTGGATCCCGGGACAGGGTTAGCGGGAAACACCATATATTTT
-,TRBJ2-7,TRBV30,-,CAWRRTLTSSTRYPEQYF,TGTGCCTGGAGGCGGACATTGACTAGTTCGACGCGTTATCCCGAGCAGTACTTC
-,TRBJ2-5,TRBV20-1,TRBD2,CSASPTAVAGSRETQYF,TGCAGTGCTAGTCCCACGGCGGTAGCGGGTAGCCGGGAGACCCAGTACTTC
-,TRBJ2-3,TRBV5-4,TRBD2,CASSFSGRAGADTQYF,TGTGCCAGCAGCTTTAGCGGGAGGGCCGGTGCAGATACGCAGTATTTT
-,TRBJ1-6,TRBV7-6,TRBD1,CASSFGQENSPLHF,TGTGCCAGCAGCTTCGGACAGGAGAATTCACCCCTCCACTTT
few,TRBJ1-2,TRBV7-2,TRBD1,CASSWDREDGYTF,TGTGCCAGCAGCTGGGACAGGGAGGATGGCTACACCTTC
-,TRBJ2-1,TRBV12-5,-,CASGLLGSVGEQFF,TGTGCTAGTGGTTTGCTCGGGAGCGTGGGTGAGCAGTTCTTC
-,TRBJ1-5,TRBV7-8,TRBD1,CASSLGDRGRQPQHF,TGTGCCAGCAGCTTAGGAGACAGGGGGAGACAGCCCCAGCATTTT
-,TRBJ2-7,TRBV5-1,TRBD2,CASSPGGGPGYEQYF,TGCGCCAGCAGCCCCGGGGGGGGGCCTGGCTACGAGCAGTACTTC
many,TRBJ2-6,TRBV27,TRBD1,CASSFKGQGVSGANVLTF,TGTGCCAGCAGTTTCAAGGGACAGGGGGTCTCTGGGGCCAACGTCCTGACTTTC
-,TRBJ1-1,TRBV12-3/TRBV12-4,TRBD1,CASSSGGVRPF,TGTGCCAGCAGTTCAGGGGGAGTCCGTCCCTTT
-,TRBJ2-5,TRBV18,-,CASSRGRGQETQYF,TGTGCCAGCTCACGCGGTAGGGGTCAAGAGACCCAGTACTTC
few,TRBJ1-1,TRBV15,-,CATSSPGRWENEAFF,TGTGCCACCAGCAGCCCTGGACGGTGGGAGAATGAAGCTTTCTTT
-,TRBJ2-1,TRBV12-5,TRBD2,CASENPLLAGGPVLQNEQFF,TGTGCTAGTGAAAACCCCCTCCTAGCGGGAGGGCCCGTTCTGCAAAATGAGCAGTTCTTC
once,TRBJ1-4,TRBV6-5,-,CASSSGLGEKLFF,TGTGCCAGCAGTTCAGGGTTAGGTGAAAAACTGTTTTTT
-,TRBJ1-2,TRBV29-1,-,CSVEQVAYGYTF,TGCAGCGTGGAACAGGTGGCTTATGGCTACACCTTC
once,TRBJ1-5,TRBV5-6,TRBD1,CASSKDRHQPQHF,TGTGCCAGCAGCAAGGACAGGCATCAGCCCCAGCATTTT
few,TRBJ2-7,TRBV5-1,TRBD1,CASSRGQAVDEQYF,TGCGCCAGCAGCCGAGGACAGGCCGTGGACGAGCAGTACTTC
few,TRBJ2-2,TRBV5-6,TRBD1,CASSSSGQGHLTGELFF,TGTGCCAGCAGCTCATCGGGACAGGGGCACCTCACCGGGGAGCTGTTTTTT
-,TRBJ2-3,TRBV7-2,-,CASSARLGGTQYF,TGTGCCAGCAGCGCCCGACTGGGAGGTACGCAGTATTTT
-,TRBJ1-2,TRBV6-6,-,CASSRLSGYTF,TGTGCCAGCAGTCGCCTAAGCGGCTACACCTTC
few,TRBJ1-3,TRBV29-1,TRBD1,CSVRQGGGNTIYF,TGCAGCGTCCGACAGGGAGGAGGAAACACCATATATTTT
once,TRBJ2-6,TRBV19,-,CASRDRIISGANVLTF,TGTGCCAGTAGGGACAGAATTATATCTGGGGCCAACGTCCTGACTTTC
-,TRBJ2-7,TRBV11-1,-,CASSLEQGGYYEQYF,TGTGCCAGCAGCTTAGAACAGGGTGGGTACTACGAGCAGTACTTC
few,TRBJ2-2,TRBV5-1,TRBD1,CASSISGQGAGELFF,TGCGCCAGCAGCATCTCGGGACAGGGGGCCGGGGAGCTGTTTTTT
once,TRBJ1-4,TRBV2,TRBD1,CASSRQGWSEKLFF,TGTGCCAGCAGCCGACAGGGCTGGAGTGAAAAACTGTTTTTT